The clone carrying this T cell receptor (beta chain) was recorded many times. Its specificity is not known. Between the trimmed V and J ends, which lost 3 bases and 3 bases, there was a span of 8 bases. The germline V gene encodes CDR1 LNHDA and CDR2 SQIVND (reference sequence). CDR3 length: 14 amino acids. Original data processing: Construction of a distant-metastasis classifier for papillary thyroid cancer relied on CDR3 differences across clinicopathological groups. Via MiXCR, TCRdb re-called the PCR reads. Here the V and J calls rest on TCRdb's processing, not on the authors' analysis. The table records 30,000 to 35,000 clones, 17% of them present only once. The sample is drawn from a study of metastatic and nonmetastatic thyroid tumors. Across the whole study: Repertoire comparisons spanned blood and tumor or nodule tissue from malignant and benign thyroid patients.

Study findings and constraints: A significant increase in TCR beta diversity was reportedly seen in malignant thyroid tumors relative to benign nodules, in blood and tumor.

Thyroid surgery had not been preceded by any treatment in any patient. The sample consisted of blood. V is TRBV19 and J is TRBJ2-2, with a weak D call TRBD1 (5 bases). The receptor was isolated from a female donor with papillary thyroid cancer or a benign thyroid nodule (not recorded which). Some clones in this sample may be carry-over from other donors' samples. CDR3 sequence: CASSITGDTGELFF. The DNA for the CDR3 is TGTGCCAGTAGTATTACAGGAGACACCGGGGAGCTGTTTTTT. Full variable domain (missing parts from reference TRBV19 and TRBJ2-2): DGGITQSPKYLFRKEGQNVTLSCEQNLNHDAMYWYRQDPGQGLRLIYYSQIVNDFQKGDIAEGYSVSREKKESFPLTVTSAQKNPTAFYLCASSITGDTGELFFGEGSRLTVL.